The rows below give T cell receptor beta chains drawn from one sample of a study of identical twins. From the 5' RACE reads, TCRdb called clonotypes with MiXCR, one entry per CDR3 protein. The sample carries some 230,000 distinct CDR3 sequences, 6.5% to 8% recorded once. The same sample was also studied in work on T cells expressing NK-cell markers.

The sequencing input was CD8+ T cells sorted from blood. All receptors come from a woman aged 18-29 years in good health. The CDR3 runs from the conserved cysteine through the conserved F or W. D genes are given only for firm matches. Clone size is stated in some rows and not others, as once, few, many or a class when expanded.

size	V	D	J	DNA	CDR3
many	TRBV27	-	TRBJ1-2	TGTGCCAGCAGTTCGGGACCTTTAAACTATGGCTACACCTTC	CASSSGPLNYGYTF
-	TRBV7-6	-	TRBJ2-2	TGTGCCAGCAGCCCGCGGACGAACGGGGAGCTGTTTTTT	CASSPRTNGELFF
-	TRBV7-9	-	TRBJ1-2	TGTGCCAGCAGCCCCAGTTCTCGGGTGGACTACACCTTC	CASSPSSRVDYTF
-	TRBV15	TRBD1	TRBJ2-7	TGTGCCACTCGAATCGGGACAGGGAGGGGCTACGAGCAGTACTTC	CATRIGTGRGYEQYF
-	TRBV20-1	TRBD2	TRBJ2-3	TGCAGTGCTAGTAGCGGGACTAGCGTTAGAACAGATACGCAGTATTTT	CSASSGTSVRTDTQYF
-	TRBV15	-	TRBJ2-1	TGTGCCACCAGCAGAGCTAACGAGCAGTTCTTC	CATSRANEQFF
-	TRBV7-9	-	TRBJ2-3	TGTGCCAGCAGCTCAAGTGGGGGACCAGATACGCAGTATTTT	CASSSSGGPDTQYF
few	TRBV9	-	TRBJ2-2	TGTGCCAGCAGGGACGACGGTTACACCGGGGAGCTGTTTTTT	CASRDDGYTGELFF
-	TRBV6-2/TRBV6-3	-	TRBJ2-5	TGTGCCAGCAGAGGGGCTTCAGAGACCCAGTACTTC	CASRGASETQYF
-	TRBV29-1	TRBD1	TRBJ2-3	TGCAGCGTTGTTTTTGCACAGGGGGGATGGGATACGCAGTATTTT	CSVVFAQGGWDTQYF
many	TRBV12-3/TRBV12-4	TRBD1	TRBJ2-7	TGTGCCAGCAGTCCCGGGACAGGGGACGAGCAGTACTTC	CASSPGTGDEQYF
-	TRBV24-1	-	TRBJ2-5	TGTGCCACCAGTAGATCCGGGACCATCCAAGAGACCCAGTACTTC	CATSRSGTIQETQYF
-	TRBV7-9	TRBD2	TRBJ2-3	TGTGCCAGCAGCCCCCCTAGCGGGGGGTTATTCACAGATACGCAGTATTTT	CASSPPSGGLFTDTQYF
-	TRBV3-1	TRBD2	TRBJ2-1	TGTGCCTGCGGCGGATTTGGACTAGGCTCCGGGGGTGGCGATGAGCAGTTCTTC	CACGGFGLGSGGGDEQFF
-	TRBV9	TRBD1	TRBJ2-1	TGTGCCAGCAGAGCGACAGGGGGCGAGCAGTTCTTC	CASRATGGEQFF
many	TRBV7-8	-	TRBJ2-3	TGTGCCAGCGGAGGAATGGAGGGGGGGGCGGGAGATACGCAGTATTTT	CASGGMEGGAGDTQYF
many	TRBV7-9	TRBD1	TRBJ2-1	TGTGCCAGCAGCTCCAACGACCCCCGGGACAGCTACAATGAGCAGTTCTTC	CASSSNDPRDSYNEQFF